This is a list of T cell receptor beta chains from one sample in a study of blood T cell repertoires in COVID-19. Generated by immunoSEQ multiplex PCR, the TCRdb table keeps only in-frame clones and is missing some. The sample shows around 81,000 clones, 80% of them seen only once. The sequenced sample consisted of peripheral blood. The origin of the receptors is a human donor in a cohort sampled during active COVID-19. The CDR3 runs from the conserved cysteine through the conserved F or W. Fields, in order: J gene, clone size, D gene, V gene, CDR3 DNA, CDR3 protein. The D gene is left open where the match is weak. Some rows mark clone size as missing; the rest say once, few, many or name a class of expanded clone.

>TRBJ1-5|few|TRBD1|TRBV28
TGTGCCAGCAGAGAAGGGACAGGGGTCAATCAGCCCCAGCATTTT
CASREGTGVNQPQHF
>TRBJ2-3|.|.|TRBV5-4
TGTGCCAGCAGCTTTAGCAGGGGCGCAGATACGCAGTATTTT
CASSFSRGADTQYF
>TRBJ2-5|once|TRBD2|TRBV5-1
TGCGCCAGCAGTCGGACTAGCGGCCCCCAAGAGACCCAGTACTTC
CASSRTSGPQETQYF
>TRBJ2-4|.|TRBD2|TRBV11-2
TGTGCCAGCAGCTTAGTTTTAGCGGGAGGAGCCAAAAACATTCAGTACTTC
CASSLVLAGGAKNIQYF
>TRBJ2-2|.|TRBD2|TRBV5-4
TGTGCCAGCAGGGCGGGGGGGGCCCCCCGGGGCACCGGGGAGCTGTTTTTT
CASRAGGAPRGTGELFF
>TRBJ2-3|.|TRBD2|TRBV4-1
TGCGCCAGCAGCCAAGGGATCGGGGGGGCCACAGATACGCAGTATTTT
CASSQGIGGATDTQYF
>TRBJ2-5|.|TRBD1|TRBV10-3
TGTGCCATCAGTGGGGACGGACAGGAATTTAAGACCCAGTACTTC
CAISGDGQEFKTQYF
>TRBJ2-1|.|.|TRBV5-6
TGTGCCAGCAGAGTATCCATAGGAGGGGATGCCTACAATGAGCAGTTCTTC
CASRVSIGGDAYNEQFF
>TRBJ2-1|.|TRBD2|TRBV27
TGTGCCAGCAGTTTCCCCGGGACTAGACGGAATGAGCAGTTCTTC
CASSFPGTRRNEQFF
>TRBJ1-1|.|.|TRBV4-2
TGTGCCAGCAGCCAAATAGCCGGGCCCGAGGGGGTCGAAACTGAAGCTTTCTTT
CASSQIAGPEGVETEAFF
>TRBJ2-6|.|.|TRBV5-8
TGTGCCAGCAGCTTGGGTGGCAGGGGCTCTGGGGCCAACGTCCTGACTTTC
CASSLGGRGSGANVLTF
>TRBJ1-1|once|.|TRBV19
TGTGCCAGTACCTTCGCACCAGGGGTTAGCACTGAAGCTTTCTTT
CASTFAPGVSTEAFF
>TRBJ1-2|.|TRBD1|TRBV10-3
TGTGCCATCAGTGGTAGTTATAGACAGGGCAACTATGGCTACACCTTC
CAISGSYRQGNYGYTF
>TRBJ1-6|.|.|TRBV28
TGTGCCAGCAGTCCCGTGTGGCCCTATAATTCACCCCTCCACTTT
CASSPVWPYNSPLHF
>TRBJ2-4|once|.|TRBV7-2
TGTGCCAGCAGCTCCCCACTGGAAAACATTCAGTACTTC
CASSSPLENIQYF
>TRBJ2-1|once|TRBD2|TRBV6-5
TGTGCCAGCAGTTCCCCAGCGCGGGGGGACCATGAGCAGTTCTTC
CASSSPARGDHEQFF
>TRBJ1-2|.|.|TRBV7-9
TGTGCCAGCAGCTTAGCAACCGAGAACCGGTTCAACACCTTC
CASSLATENRFNTF
>TRBJ1-4|.|TRBD1|TRBV5-6
TGTGCCAGCAGCTTCAGGGGGTTGCTTGATGAAAAACTGTTTTTT
CASSFRGLLDEKLFF
>TRBJ1-2|.|.|TRBV10-2
TGCGCCAGCAGTGAGTCGGGGGGGGCCCTGAACTATGGCTACACCTTC
CASSESGGALNYGYTF
>TRBJ1-4|.|.|TRBV28
TGTGCCAGCAGCCGAACCGGGACTGGAACAACTAATGAAAAACTGTTTTTT
CASSRTGTGTTNEKLFF
>TRBJ2-1|.|TRBD1|TRBV2
TGTGCCACCCGAGGGACAGGGTGGAATGAGCAGTTCTTC
CATRGTGWNEQFF
>TRBJ1-1|.|TRBD1|TRBV7-8
TGTGCCAGCAGCCCCAGACAGGGAGCGAACACTGAAGCTTTCTTT
CASSPRQGANTEAFF
>TRBJ1-3|.|.|TRBV30
TGTGCCTGGAGTGTACCCTACCCGGAGCTCGGAAACACCATATATTTT
CAWSVPYPELGNTIYF
>TRBJ2-7|.|.|TRBV5-8
TGTGCCAGCAGCCCTTTGTACGAGCAGTACTTC
CASSPLYEQYF
>TRBJ2-6|once|.|TRBV21-1
TGTGCCAGCAACCTACGACAGATGAAGAGCTCTGGGGCCAACGTCCTGACTTTC
CASNLRQMKSSGANVLTF
>TRBJ2-7|.|.|TRBV18
TGTGCCAGCTCACCACAGGACGGGGCCTACGAGCAGTACTTC
CASSPQDGAYEQYF
>TRBJ2-7|.|TRBD1|TRBV7-3
TGTGCCAGCAGCTTAGAACAGGGGAACTACGAGCAGTACTTC
CASSLEQGNYEQYF
>TRBJ1-5|few|TRBD1|TRBV18
TGTGCCAGCTCACCGGGACAGGGATTCAATCAGCCCCAGCATTTT
CASSPGQGFNQPQHF
>TRBJ1-3|.|TRBD1|TRBV6-5
TGTGCCAGCAGTACCCCGACAGGGGGAGGAAACACCATATATTTT
CASSTPTGGGNTIYF
>TRBJ2-2|.|TRBD2|TRBV5-5
TGTGCCAGCAGGCCCCTTCCGGGACTAGCGGGAGAGGCCGGGGAGCTGTTTTTT
CASRPLPGLAGEAGELFF
>TRBJ1-2|once|.|TRBV11-1
TGTGCCAGCAGCGCGAGGGTCTCGGGTGGCTACACCTTC
CASSARVSGGYTF
>TRBJ2-1|once|TRBD2|TRBV9
TGTGCCAGCAGCGGCCCGACTAGCGGGGGGGCCTATGAGCAGTTCTTC
CASSGPTSGGAYEQFF
>TRBJ1-1|.|.|TRBV6-5
TGTGCCAGCAGTTACTCCGGGGAAGATGAAGCTTTCTTT
CASSYSGEDEAFF
>TRBJ1-4|.|TRBD1|TRBV6-6
TGTGCCAGCAGTTATGGGACAGGGGAGGCAAAACTGTTTTTT
CASSYGTGEAKLFF
>TRBJ1-6|once|.|TRBV21-1
TGTGCCAGCAGCAAAGCGCGCGCGGGACAGGGGGGGTATTCACCCCTCCACTTT
CASSKARAGQGGYSPLHF
>TRBJ2-2|medium-sized|.|TRBV7-2
TGTGCCAGCAGCCTCGGTACCGGGGAGCTGTTTTTT
CASSLGTGELFF
>TRBJ1-5|.|TRBD1|TRBV28
TGTGCCAGCAGCCAGGGGGCTAGGTCTCAGCCCCAGCATTTT
CASSQGARSQPQHF
>TRBJ2-7|.|.|TRBV30
TGTGCCTGGAGTGCACGTAGAAGCTCCTACGAGCAGTACTTC
CAWSARRSSYEQYF
>TRBJ2-2|.|TRBD2|TRBV4-1
TGCGCCAGTCTCCCGGAGCGGGAGGGCCGAGGCGCCGGGGAGCTGTTTTTT
CASLPEREGRGAGELFF
>TRBJ2-5|.|.|TRBV12-3/TRBV12-4
TGTGCCAGCAGCCTCAAGGGGGGGCGGGGCCAGTACTTC
CASSLKGGRGQYF
>TRBJ1-5|few|TRBD1|TRBV30
TGTGCCTGGAGCTTGGACAGGGGGTTCAATCAGCCCCAGCATTTT
CAWSLDRGFNQPQHF
>TRBJ1-2|.|.|TRBV10-2
TGCGCCAGCAGCGAGGGACTTCCTAACTATGGCTACACCTTC
CASSEGLPNYGYTF
>TRBJ1-6|many|TRBD1|TRBV7-9
TGTGCCAGCAGCCTAGGGACAGTAAATTCACCCCTCCACTTT
CASSLGTVNSPLHF
>TRBJ1-1|once|.|TRBV7-8
TGTGCCAGCAGCTTAGCTCAGGGCCTCTTGGGGAGGCCGAACACTGAAGCTTTCTTT
CASSLAQGLLGRPNTEAFF
>TRBJ2-5|few|TRBD2|TRBV5-1
TGCGCCAGCAGTCCCCTAGCGGGAGTAGAGACCCAGTACTTC
CASSPLAGVETQYF
>TRBJ1-3|few|.|TRBV5-4
TGTGCCAGCAGCCGAGCGGGGGGCGGGAACACCATATATTTT
CASSRAGGGNTIYF
>TRBJ1-4|.|.|TRBV4-1
TGCGCCAGCAGCCAAGAGATCGGGGGGGGCCCCCTTAAGGAAAAACTGTTTTTT
CASSQEIGGGPLKEKLFF